A selection of T cell receptor beta chains follows, all from one sample in a study of T cell responses to AZD1222 COVID-19 vaccine. This table comes from immunoSEQ multiplex PCR, and its TCRdb copy is limited to in-frame clones, with some not included. The table has 140,000 to 150,000 clones, more than 85% seen once. The sequenced sample was peripheral blood, obtained on day 0 of AZD1222 vaccination. Receptors were obtained from an adult in good health. Both conserved end residues are part of each CDR3. The D gene is left open where the match is weak. Not all rows give a size; the values are once, few, many and, for expanded clones, a class.

>TRBV7-8|.|TRBJ2-7|.
TGTGCCAGCAGCTTAGCGGCGACCAGTGCTACGGAGCAGTACTTC
CASSLAATSATEQYF
>TRBV24-1|.|TRBJ2-3|.
TGTGCCACCAGTGATGGGGGGTTGATCCGGAATACGCAGTATTTT
CATSDGGLIRNTQYF
>TRBV19|.|TRBJ1-4|TRBD1
TGTGCCAGTAGTGCCCCGGCAGGGGGTGTTAGTGAAAAACTGTTTTTT
CASSAPAGGVSEKLFF
>TRBV12-5|.|TRBJ1-3|.
TGTGCTAGTGGTTTCCCCGGATTGTCTGGAAACACCATATATTTT
CASGFPGLSGNTIYF
>TRBV19|.|TRBJ1-2|.
TGTGCCACCATGGTCGGGGGCTACGGCTACACCTTC
CATMVGGYGYTF
>TRBV12-5|.|TRBJ2-1|TRBD2
TGTGCTAGTGGTTTGCTTCCTAGCGGGGGTGCCTACAATGAGCAGTTCTTC
CASGLLPSGGAYNEQFF
>TRBV11-3|.|TRBJ2-2|.
TGTGCCAGCAGCCCGGGCCGCACCGGGGAGCTGTTTTTT
CASSPGRTGELFF
>TRBV29-1|.|TRBJ1-5|.
TGCAGCGTCAAGTCGGCCGGCCTCGGGCCCCAGCATTTT
CSVKSAGLGPQHF
>TRBV11-3|.|TRBJ1-1|.
TGTGCCAGCAGCCTCTCGGGGCCAGGAAACACTGAAGCTTTCTTT
CASSLSGPGNTEAFF
>TRBV7-9|.|TRBJ1-3|.
TGTGCCAGCGAGCGGGGGAGCTCTGGAAACACCATATATTTT
CASERGSSGNTIYF
>TRBV6-5|.|TRBJ1-2|.
TGTGCCAGCTGGGGCCCAGTTAACTATGGCTACACCTTC
CASWGPVNYGYTF
>TRBV6-5|.|TRBJ1-3|.
TGTGCCAGCAGTTACTCGGGGAATTGGCCTGGAAACACCATATATTTT
CASSYSGNWPGNTIYF
>TRBV19|.|TRBJ1-2|.
TGTGCCAGTAGTGAGGGAAGGGGAGCTAACTATGGCTACACCTTC
CASSEGRGANYGYTF
>TRBV18|.|TRBJ2-2|.
TGTGCCAGCTCACCCGAGGTATCCGGGGAGCTGTTTTTT
CASSPEVSGELFF
>TRBV19|.|TRBJ1-1|.
TGTGCCAGCGACAGCTTGAACACTGAAGCTTTCTTT
CASDSLNTEAFF
>TRBV5-5|.|TRBJ1-2|.
TGTGCCAGCCCCTCGGAAGGGAACTATGGCTACACCTTC
CASPSEGNYGYTF
>TRBV9|once|TRBJ1-2|.
TGTGCCAGCAGCGTAGGGGGACCCAGTGTCTACACCTTC
CASSVGGPSVYTF